This is a list of T cell receptor beta chains from one sample in a study of T cells after yellow fever vaccination. TCRdb ran MiXCR on the 5' RACE reads and lists one entry per CDR3 protein. This table holds about 29,000 distinct CDR3 sequences, under 6% found once. The sequencing used CD8+ T cells sorted from PBMCs, collected 10 days after the yellow fever booster vaccination. Receptor source: a man aged 25 to 40 who received the YFV17D yellow fever vaccine. Both conserved end residues are part of each CDR3. The D gene is left open where the match is weak. Not all rows give a size; the values are once, few, many and, for expanded clones, a class.

TRBD1	TRBJ1-2	many	TRBV27	TGTGCCAGCAGTACGACAGGGGCTTGGTACTATGGCTACACCTTC	CASSTTGAWYYGYTF
.	TRBJ2-7	many	TRBV28	TGTGCCAGCAGCTCGGGGTACGAGCAGTACTTC	CASSSGYEQYF
TRBD2	TRBJ2-3	many	TRBV6-2/TRBV6-3	TGTGCCAGCAGGATAGCGGGAGGGAGCACAGATACGCAGTATTTT	CASRIAGGSTDTQYF
.	TRBJ1-2	many	TRBV10-3	TGTGCCATCAGTGACCCCGCAAGTCCAAGCCGGGGCCGGGGCCACAACTATGGCTACACCTTC	CAISDPASPSRGRGHNYGYTF
.	TRBJ2-2	many	TRBV5-1	TGCGCCAGCAGCTTGTTCGGGCTGGAGAACACCGGGGAGCTGTTTTTT	CASSLFGLENTGELFF
TRBD1	TRBJ2-7	many	TRBV4-3	TGCGCCAGCAGCCCTGGACAGGGTTCATACGAGCAGTACTTC	CASSPGQGSYEQYF
.	TRBJ2-1	many	TRBV7-9	TGTGCCAGCACCCCAAATTACAATGAGCAGTTCTTC	CASTPNYNEQFF
TRBD2	TRBJ2-1	many	TRBV27	TGTGCCAGCAGTTCCCCCGGACTAGCAAATGAGCAGTTCTTC	CASSSPGLANEQFF
.	TRBJ2-1	large	TRBV28	TGTGCCAGCAGTTCGGCGTTACTTGAGCAGTTCTTC	CASSSALLEQFF
TRBD1	TRBJ2-7	.	TRBV5-1	TGCGCCAGCAGCTTGGGGGACAGTAACTACGAGCAGTACTTC	CASSLGDSNYEQYF
.	TRBJ2-1	few	TRBV21-1	TGTGCCAGCAGCCAAGCCCCCGTGGGGAACTACAATGAGCAGTTCTTC	CASSQAPVGNYNEQFF
.	TRBJ2-1	many	TRBV12-3/TRBV12-4	TGTGCCAGCACCCTTTGGGGTAATGAGCAGTTCTTC	CASTLWGNEQFF
.	TRBJ2-7	many	TRBV7-8	TGTGCCAGCAGCTTAGTTACACAGGGACCTTACGAGCAGTACTTC	CASSLVTQGPYEQYF
.	TRBJ1-6	many	TRBV4-3	TGCGCCAGCAGCCTTGGGGGGTACTCACCCCTCCACTTT	CASSLGGYSPLHF
TRBD2	TRBJ2-1	many	TRBV12-3/TRBV12-4	TGTGCCAGCAGTTCCTCCCAACTAGCGGGAGTTTTTAATGAGCAGTTCTTC	CASSSSQLAGVFNEQFF
.	TRBJ2-1	many	TRBV30	TGTGCCTGGCTTGTTAGGACCTACAATGAGCAGTTCTTC	CAWLVRTYNEQFF
TRBD1	TRBJ2-7	many	TRBV14	TGTGCCAGCAGCCAAGTTCCTGCCGGGACAGGGTCCTACGAGCAGTACTTC	CASSQVPAGTGSYEQYF
.	TRBJ2-5	many	TRBV5-1	TGCGCCAGCAGCTTTCGGGGTGGGGAGACCCAGTACTTC	CASSFRGGETQYF
TRBD2	TRBJ2-7	many	TRBV5-4	TGTGCCAGCAGCTGGACCGGGACTAACGACGAGCAGTACTTC	CASSWTGTNDEQYF
.	TRBJ2-1	many	TRBV29-1	TGCAGCGCCCTAATGGCCACCTACAATGAGCAGTTCTTC	CSALMATYNEQFF
TRBD2	TRBJ2-1	many	TRBV10-3	TGTGCCATCAGCCTAGATGGGACTAGCAGCGGACTCTACAATGAGCAGTTCTTC	CAISLDGTSSGLYNEQFF
.	TRBJ2-1	.	TRBV7-2	TGTGCCAGCAGCCCCCGAAATTACAATGAGCAGTTCTTC	CASSPRNYNEQFF
TRBD1	TRBJ2-3	many	TRBV27	TGTGCCAGCAGCAGGGACAGCCCTAAGACAGATACGCAGTATTTT	CASSRDSPKTDTQYF
.	TRBJ1-1	many	TRBV20-1	TGCAGTGCTAGAGATTTAGGGGCCACTGAAGCTTTCTTT	CSARDLGATEAFF
.	TRBJ2-5	many	TRBV14	TGTGCCAGCAGCCGTTCGGAGGAGTCAGAGACCCAGTACTTC	CASSRSEESETQYF
TRBD2	TRBJ2-7	many	TRBV6-5	TGTGCCAGCAGTTACTCTCTAGCGGGAGTCTACGAGCAGTACTTC	CASSYSLAGVYEQYF
TRBD2	TRBJ2-5	many	TRBV29-1	TGCAGCGTTGACCGGACTAGCGGGAGAGTCGCAGAGACCCAGTACTTC	CSVDRTSGRVAETQYF
TRBD1	TRBJ1-5	many	TRBV10-1	TGCGCCAGCAAAAACAGGGGCAACGATCAGCCCCAGCATTTT	CASKNRGNDQPQHF
.	TRBJ2-1	many	TRBV12-3/TRBV12-4	TGTGCCAGCAGTTTTAACACCTTTAAGGGCAATGAGCAGTTCTTC	CASSFNTFKGNEQFF
.	TRBJ2-7	many	TRBV29-1	TGCAGCGCCGTGGGGACCTCCTACGAGCAGTACTTC	CSAVGTSYEQYF
.	TRBJ2-3	many	TRBV4-2	TGTGCCAGCAGCCAAGTGAACAGGGGAGGAGATACGCAGTATTTT	CASSQVNRGGDTQYF
.	TRBJ2-3	many	TRBV10-3	TGTGCCATCAGTGTTGAGGGAGGATCTTCAGATACGCAGTATTTT	CAISVEGGSSDTQYF
TRBD1	TRBJ1-2	many	TRBV27	TGTGCCAGCAGTTTATCGATAGGGGGACAGGGTAACTATGGCTACACCTTC	CASSLSIGGQGNYGYTF
.	TRBJ2-1	many	TRBV19	TGTGCCAGTAGTATAGGGGGCGCGCATTACAATGAGCAGTTCTTC	CASSIGGAHYNEQFF
.	TRBJ2-7	many	TRBV3-1	TGTGCCAGCAGGCTAACAGGGTACGAGCAGTACTTC	CASRLTGYEQYF
.	TRBJ2-1	many	TRBV27	TGTGCCAGCAGTTCACTAGCTTCTAGCTCCTACAATGAGCAGTTCTTC	CASSSLASSSYNEQFF
.	TRBJ1-2	many	TRBV2	TGTGCCAGCGACTTCGGCTATGGCTACACCTTC	CASDFGYGYTF
.	TRBJ2-3	many	TRBV7-9	TGTGCCAGCAGCTTTGTTGATAGTGCGGGGGATACGCAGTATTTT	CASSFVDSAGDTQYF
.	TRBJ2-5	many	TRBV6-1	TGTGCCAGCACCCAGGACATCCAAGAGACCCAGTACTTC	CASTQDIQETQYF
.	TRBJ2-1	many	TRBV25-1	TGTGCCAGCAGTGAACACCTGTTCGGGGCCTACAATGAGCAGTTCTTC	CASSEHLFGAYNEQFF
TRBD1	TRBJ2-1	many	TRBV5-4	TGTGCCAGCAGCCAAGGACAGGGGTACAATGAGCAGTTCTTC	CASSQGQGYNEQFF
.	TRBJ2-7	many	TRBV4-3	TGCGCCAGCAGCCAAGTACGGGTCGGAGTTGCCTCCTACGAGCAGTACTTC	CASSQVRVGVASYEQYF
.	TRBJ2-7	many	TRBV4-3	TGCGCCAGCAGCCAGACCCGGGACGGATACTACGAGCAGTACTTC	CASSQTRDGYYEQYF
.	TRBJ2-3	many	TRBV27	TGTGCCAGCAGTTTTAGGCGCGCGGCCACAGATACGCAGTATTTT	CASSFRRAATDTQYF
.	TRBJ2-5	many	TRBV12-3/TRBV12-4	TGTGCCAGCAGTCTAACCGAAGAGACCCAGTACTTC	CASSLTEETQYF
.	TRBJ2-2	many	TRBV29-1	TGCAGCGTTGATCCAGGGGTAAACACCGGGGAGCTGTTTTTT	CSVDPGVNTGELFF
.	TRBJ2-7	many	TRBV28	TGTGCCAGCAGTCCCGCCAATTACGAGCAGTACTTC	CASSPANYEQYF
TRBD2	TRBJ2-3	many	TRBV25-1	TGTGCCAGCAGTGATTGGGGACTAGCGGGAGGGCCCACAGGTACGCAGTATTTT	CASSDWGLAGGPTGTQYF